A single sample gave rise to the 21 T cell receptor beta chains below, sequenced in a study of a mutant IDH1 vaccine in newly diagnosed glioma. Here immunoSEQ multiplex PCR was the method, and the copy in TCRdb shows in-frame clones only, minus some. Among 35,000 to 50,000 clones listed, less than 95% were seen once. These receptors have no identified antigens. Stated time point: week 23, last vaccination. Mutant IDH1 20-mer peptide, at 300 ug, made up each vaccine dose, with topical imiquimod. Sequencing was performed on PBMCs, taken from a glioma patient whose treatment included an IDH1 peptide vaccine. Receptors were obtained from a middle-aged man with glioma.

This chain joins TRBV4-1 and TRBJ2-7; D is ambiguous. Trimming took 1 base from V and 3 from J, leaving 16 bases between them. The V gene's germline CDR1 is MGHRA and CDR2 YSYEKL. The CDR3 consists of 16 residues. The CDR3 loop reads CASSQGPSQHVYEQYF. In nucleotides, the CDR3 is TGCGCCAGCAGCCAAGGGCCTTCGCAGCACGTCTACGAGCAGTACTTC.

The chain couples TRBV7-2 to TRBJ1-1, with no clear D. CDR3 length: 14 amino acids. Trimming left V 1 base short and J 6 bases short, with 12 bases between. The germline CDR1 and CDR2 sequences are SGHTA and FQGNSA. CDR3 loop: CASSLDNLGPEAFF. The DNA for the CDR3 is TGTGCCAGCAGCTTAGATAATCTAGGCCCTGAAGCTTTCTTT.

DNA for the CDR3: TGCGCCAGCAGCTTGGACACAGGGGGAAAGGGTGGCTACACCTTC. It translates to CASSLDTGGKGGYTF. The chain couples TRBV5-1 to TRBJ1-2; TRBD1 matches 8 bases. Trimming took 0 bases from V and 7 from J; bases not matched to a gene: 8. This CDR3 is built from 15 residues. Germline loops: CDR1 SGHRS, CDR2 YFSETQ.

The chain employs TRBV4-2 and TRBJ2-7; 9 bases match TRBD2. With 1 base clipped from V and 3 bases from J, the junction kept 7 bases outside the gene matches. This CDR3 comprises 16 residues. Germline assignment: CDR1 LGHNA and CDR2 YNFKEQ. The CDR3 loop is CASSQGISGSLYEQYF. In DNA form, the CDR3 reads TGTGCCAGCAGCCAAGGGATTAGCGGGAGTCTCTACGAGCAGTACTTC.

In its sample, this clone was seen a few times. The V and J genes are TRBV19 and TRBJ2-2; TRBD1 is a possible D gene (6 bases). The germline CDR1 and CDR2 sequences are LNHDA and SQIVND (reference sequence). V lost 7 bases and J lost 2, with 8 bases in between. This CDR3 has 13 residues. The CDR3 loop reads CASKGGNTGELFF. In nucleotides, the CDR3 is TGTGCCAGTAAAGGGGGAAACACCGGGGAGCTGTTTTTT.

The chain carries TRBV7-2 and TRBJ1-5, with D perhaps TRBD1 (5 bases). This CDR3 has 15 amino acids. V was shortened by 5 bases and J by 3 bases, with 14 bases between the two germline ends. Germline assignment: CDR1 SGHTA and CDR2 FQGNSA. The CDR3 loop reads CASSPGYGVNQPQHF. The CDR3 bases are TGTGCCAGCAGCCCAGGGTATGGGGTCAATCAGCCCCAGCATTTT.

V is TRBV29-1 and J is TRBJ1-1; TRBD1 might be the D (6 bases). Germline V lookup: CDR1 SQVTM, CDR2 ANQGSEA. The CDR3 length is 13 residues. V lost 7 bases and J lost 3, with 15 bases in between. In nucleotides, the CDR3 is TGCAGCGGGGGGGGGCAGCTGGACACTGAAGCTTTCTTT. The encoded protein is CSGGGQLDTEAFF.

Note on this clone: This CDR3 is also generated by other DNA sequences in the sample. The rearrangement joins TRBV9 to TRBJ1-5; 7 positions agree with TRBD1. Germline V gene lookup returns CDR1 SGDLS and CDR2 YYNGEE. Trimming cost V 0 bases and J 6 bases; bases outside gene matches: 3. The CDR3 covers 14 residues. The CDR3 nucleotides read TGTGCCAGCAGCGTAGGAGGGGGCGGTCAGCCCCAGCATTTT. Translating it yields CASSVGGGGQPQHF.

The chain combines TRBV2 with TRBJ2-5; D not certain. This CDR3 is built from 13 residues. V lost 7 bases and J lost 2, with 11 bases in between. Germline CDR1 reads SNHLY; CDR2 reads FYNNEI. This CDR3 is CASTFYQQETQYF. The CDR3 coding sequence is TGTGCCAGCACCTTCTACCAACAAGAGACCCAGTACTTC.

CDR3 protein: CASSSPADTQYF. In DNA, the CDR3 is TGTGCCAGCAGCTCCCCCGCAGATACGCAGTATTTT. The rearrangement joins TRBV7-3 to TRBJ2-3, with unresolved D. V dropped 4 bases and J dropped 4 bases, with 6 bases sitting between them. Germline V gene lookup returns CDR1 SGHTA and CDR2 FQGTGA. The CDR3 contains 12 residues.

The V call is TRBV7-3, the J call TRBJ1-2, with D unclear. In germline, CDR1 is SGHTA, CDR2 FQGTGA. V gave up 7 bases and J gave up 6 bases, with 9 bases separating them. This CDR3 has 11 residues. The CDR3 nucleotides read TGTGCCAGCAAGGGTGCGGATGGCTACACCTTC. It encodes CASKGADGYTF.

CDR3 DNA: TGTGCCTGGAGTCCGTACTCCTCTCCAGGAGAGACCCAGTACTTC. Its translation is CAWSPYSSPGETQYF. The chain recombines TRBV30 with TRBJ2-5; unclear D gene. Germline CDR1 and CDR2: GTSNPN and SVGIG (reference sequence). The V and J ends lost 2 bases and 4 bases respectively, with 17 bases between them. This CDR3 is built from 15 residues.

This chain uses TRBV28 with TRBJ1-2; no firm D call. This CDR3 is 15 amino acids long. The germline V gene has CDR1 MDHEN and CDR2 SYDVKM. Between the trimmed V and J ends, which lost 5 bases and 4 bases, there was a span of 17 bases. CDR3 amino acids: CASSPRGGLGYGYTF. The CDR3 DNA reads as TGTGCCAGCAGTCCACGGGGAGGATTGGGCTATGGCTACACCTTC.

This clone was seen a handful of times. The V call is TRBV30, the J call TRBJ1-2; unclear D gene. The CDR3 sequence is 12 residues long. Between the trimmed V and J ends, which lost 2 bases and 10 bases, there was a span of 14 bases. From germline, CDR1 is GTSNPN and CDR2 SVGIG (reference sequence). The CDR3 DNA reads TGTGCCTGGAGTATAGACCGGGTCTCCTACACCTTC. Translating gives CAWSIDRVSYTF.

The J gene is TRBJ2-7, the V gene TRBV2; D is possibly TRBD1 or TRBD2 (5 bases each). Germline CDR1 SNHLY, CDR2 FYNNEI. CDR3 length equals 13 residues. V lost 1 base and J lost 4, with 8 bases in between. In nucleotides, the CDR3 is TGTGCCAGCAGTGAAGGGGACGGGTACGAGCAGTACTTC. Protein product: CASSEGDGYEQYF.

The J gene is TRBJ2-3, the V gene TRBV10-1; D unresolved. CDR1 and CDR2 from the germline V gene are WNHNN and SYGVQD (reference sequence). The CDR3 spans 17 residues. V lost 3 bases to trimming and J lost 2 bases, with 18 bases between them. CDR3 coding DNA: TGCGCCAGCAGTGACCCCGCAGATCTTTCTGACACAGATACGCAGTATTTT. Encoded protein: CASSDPADLSDTDTQYF.

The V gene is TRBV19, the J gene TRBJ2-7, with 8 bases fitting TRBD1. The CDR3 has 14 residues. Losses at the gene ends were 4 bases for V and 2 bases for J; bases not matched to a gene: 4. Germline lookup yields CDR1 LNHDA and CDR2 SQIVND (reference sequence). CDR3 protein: CASSTKTGAYEQYF. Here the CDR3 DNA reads TGTGCCAGTAGTACCAAGACAGGGGCCTACGAGCAGTACTTC.

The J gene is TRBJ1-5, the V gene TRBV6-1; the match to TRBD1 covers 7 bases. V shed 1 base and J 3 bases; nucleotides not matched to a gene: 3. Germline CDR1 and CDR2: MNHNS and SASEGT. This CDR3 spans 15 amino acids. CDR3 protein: CASSEDRGVNQPQHF. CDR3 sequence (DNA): TGTGCCAGCAGTGAAGACAGGGGCGTCAATCAGCCCCAGCATTTT.

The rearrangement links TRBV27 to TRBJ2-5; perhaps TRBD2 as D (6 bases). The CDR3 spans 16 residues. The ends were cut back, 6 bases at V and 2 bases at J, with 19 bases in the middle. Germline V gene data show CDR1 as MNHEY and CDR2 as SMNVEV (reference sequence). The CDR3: CASSSLGGGQQETQYF. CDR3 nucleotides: TGTGCCAGCAGCAGTCTGGGGGGTGGCCAACAAGAGACCCAGTACTTC.

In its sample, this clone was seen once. The CDR3 is CASKAPGGYLMNTEAFF. The DNA for the CDR3 is TGTGCCAGCAAAGCCCCGGGAGGCTACCTTATGAACACTGAAGCTTTCTTT. The genes are TRBV5-6 and TRBJ1-1; unclear D gene. V lost 6 bases and J lost 0, with 21 bases in between. The CDR3 consists of 17 residues. Per germline, CDR1 SGHDT and CDR2 YYEEEE.

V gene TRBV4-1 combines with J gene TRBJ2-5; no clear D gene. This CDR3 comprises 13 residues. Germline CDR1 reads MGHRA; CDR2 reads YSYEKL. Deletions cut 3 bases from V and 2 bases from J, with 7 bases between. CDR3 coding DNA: TGCGCCAGCAGCCAGGTCCAACAAGAGACCCAGTACTTC. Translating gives CASSQVQQETQYF.